This TCR beta chain is from a study of T-cell reconstitution after alpha-beta-depleted transplantation in children. For TCRbeta, the library was prepared with unique molecular identifiers. TCRdb ran MiXCR on the PCR reads and lists one entry per CDR3 protein. The sample comprises 150,000 to 250,000 distinct CDR3 sequences, 5.5% to 7% of which are singletons, and roughly 4.5% rests with the top ten. Study-wide results and limits: Some patients' high day-60 TCRbeta diversity was traced to surviving recipient T cells and thymic progenitors. At around two months after transplant, the alpha-beta T cells were reportedly derived from several hundred expanded clones that came from non-depleted graft cells. T-cell numbers and diversity, one year after transplant, stemmed largely from T cells that were newly produced.

V was clipped by 6 bases and J by 7 bases, with 10 bases between them. This CDR3 has 12 residues. This clonotype occurred many times. What it recognizes is unknown. The material was PBMCs, obtained before TCRalphabeta/CD19-depleted stem cell transplant. This sequence originates from a girl less than two years old with combined immunodeficiency, due to receive a stem cell transplant. This sequence joins TRBV12-3 or TRBV12-4 and TRBJ2-1; possible D gene TRBD2, 5 bases. CDR3 loop: CASSVSGNEQFF. In DNA form, the CDR3 reads TGTGCCAGCAGCGTATCGGGGAATGAGCAGTTCTTC.